The present entry profiles one T cell receptor (beta chain) with its context. This clonotype has a count of ten or more. Its antigen remains undetermined. Base qualities are not at hand, and no much larger clone is one base apart. V trim: 3 bases; J trim: 3 bases; unmatched bases: 10. The CDR3 runs 16 amino acids, cysteine and phenylalanine included. Only the CDR3 DNA stays, 48 bases, in frame from base 1. CDR1 and CDR2 were assigned from the germline V gene as SGHVS and FNYEAQ. The treatment or condition label for this specimen denotes: live attenuated yellow fever vaccine strain. PBMCs were isolated from peripheral blood using a standard Ficoll-Paque protocol. Dynabeads CD4 and CD8 positive selection kits were used to isolate CD4 and CD8 T-cell fractions. TriZol was used to extract RNA from bulk PBMCs, from CD4 and CD8 fractions, and from dextramer-positive and dextramer-negative fractions. TCR cDNA was synthesized by 5'RACE template switching, through which a universal primer site and unique molecular identifiers were introduced. Priming for cDNA synthesis came from both the TCR alpha and TCR beta constant segments. Library amplification involved two PCR steps, and the second step added sample barcodes and sequencing adapters. Libraries were sequenced on Illumina HiSeq 2500 (2x100 bp) or NovaSeq (2x150 bp). The authors' analysis ran thus. Reads were demultiplexed and collapsed into UMI consensus sequences with MIGEC, and V(D)J alignment was performed with MiXCR. Clonotypes responding to the vaccine were identified with edgeR on replicate PBMC samples, with the criteria of FDR below 0.01 and a log2 fold change above 5 up to day 15. Each bulk clonotype received a CD4 or CD8 identity based on whether the sequenced CD4 or CD8 repertoire contained that clonotype at higher abundance. Through fastp at Q25 and MiXCR, TCRdb rebuilt clones from the public reads, retaining in-frame beta chains. A single entry per CDR3 protein holds the most common genes and DNA from its merged rows. The authors' filters were not applied to this entry. Within this sample are over 110,000 distinct CDR3 sequences, with roughly 8% of them counted one time only. Less than 0.95% of the sample goes to the ten largest clones.

This record comes from a study of T cells after yellow fever vaccination (dated by TCRdb to the late 2010s). About the full investigation: The SMART-Seq v4 Ultra Low Input RNA kit was used to prepare libraries from fractions with low cell numbers. To follow T-cell clones before and after primary and booster YFV17D yellow fever vaccination, bulk TCR alpha and beta repertoires were sequenced over time. Two healthy male donors made up the cohort, one aged 18 to 30 years and the other aged 30 to 40 years. Blood was collected at multiple timepoints before and after primary and secondary immunization, and bulk PBMC replicates and cell subsets were isolated.

The research as a whole found: Most clones expanded after primary vaccination (almost 98% of CD4 and 80% to 90% of CD8) were re-detected after the booster, suggesting that broad memory maintenance occurred. Compared with the primary T-cell response, the secondary T-cell response was faster but weaker, reaching its peak on day 5 rather than on day 15. Only two donors were included in the study, so the extent to which the findings can be generalized is limited. Computational filtering was required because FACS-sorted repertoires could contain abundant contaminating clonotypes from the bulk population. A small fraction of clonotypes appeared in both the CD4 and CD8 compartments, likely as a result of convergent recombination.

Source: CD4+ T cells sorted from PBMCs, taken 5 days after the yellow fever booster vaccination. The V gene is TRBV7-6 and the J gene is TRBJ2-5, with 7 bases aligning to TRBD1. The sequence came from a man aged 25 to 40 who received the YFV17D yellow fever vaccine. Read as DNA, the sequence is TGTGCCAGCAGCTTGGAGACCTGGGACAGTAAAGAGACCCAGTACTTC. The encoded protein is CASSLETWDSKETQYF.